This T cell receptor beta chain stems from a study of vaccination and CD4 T cells after COVID-19. Study overall: Two mRNA vaccine doses were given, either BNT162b2 or mRNA-1273. Spike peptides, overlapping and drawn from SARS-CoV-2, HCoV-NL63, HCoV-OC43 and HCoV-229E, were used to stimulate cells. Samples were taken after vaccination, a median of roughly 72 days after dose two, with a range of 14 to 241.

Treatment specified: roughly ten-day PBMC culture with coronavirus spike peptide pools or control peptides (ViraFEST assay). ViraFEST relied on peptide pools to expand antigen-specific T cells; the TCRs were sequenced afterward. In the case of this clonotype: Its antigen is as yet unknown.

This CDR3 is 15 amino acids long. Germline loops: CDR1 LNHDA, CDR2 SQIVND (reference sequence). Trimming removed 3 bases from V and 5 bases from J; junction bases left unmatched: 6. Oncomine TCR Beta short-read sequencing was applied to DNA from cultured CD4+ T cells. Using its own MiXCR run on the PCR reads, TCRdb lists one record per CDR3 protein. The repertoire consists of around 15,000 distinct CDR3 sequences, with approximately 47% occurring once and the leading ten covering about 18%. V gene TRBV19 combines with J gene TRBJ2-5; 10 nucleotides agree with TRBD1. The material was CD4+ T cells from blood, cultured in vitro, obtained before SARS-CoV-2 vaccination. The sequence was obtained from a human donor who received a COVID-19 vaccine. The CDR3 nucleotides read TGTGCCAGTAGTATCAGGACAGGGGGAATGGAGACCCAGTACTTC. Translation gives CASSIRTGGMETQYF.